The 18 T cell receptor beta chains reported below all come from one sample, sequenced in a study of T cells in localized non-small cell lung cancer (dated by TCRdb to the early 2020s). Library preparation was by the immunoSEQ multiplex PCR assay. Drawn from immuneACCESS, this table holds only the in-frame rearrangements with V and J called that TCRdb kept. Clones are partly lost; checked studies trace under half to an unresolved V gene and leave the rest unexplained. In this sample the table shows approximately 64,000 clones, roughly nine tenths of which occur a single time. The leading ten clones occupy under 2.5% of the sample. This specimen was peripheral blood, taken before any cancer treatment. These receptor sequences come from a woman between 35 and 70 years old with stage I lung adenocarcinoma.

CDR3 bases: TGTGCCAGCAGCTTGTGGGGGAACTCCTACGAGCAGTACTTC. Protein product: CASSLWGNSYEQYF. This chain joins TRBV5-4 and TRBJ2-7, with D perhaps TRBD1 or TRBD2 (5 bases each). Germline CDR1 is SGHNT and CDR2 is YYREEE (reference sequence). The CDR3 has 14 residues. Trimming cost V 1 base and J 0 bases, with 8 bases left between them.

The V and J genes are TRBV5-1 and TRBJ2-7; perhaps TRBD2 as D (6 bases). CDR3 size: 12 residues. The V end lost 5 bases, the J end lost 3 bases, and 9 bases lay between the germline ends. Germline V gives CDR1 SGHRS, CDR2 YFSETQ. CDR3 sequence reads: CASRRGDYEQYF. The DNA of the CDR3 is TGCGCCAGCAGACGCGGGGACTACGAGCAGTACTTC.

This rearrangement joins TRBV29-1 to TRBJ2-1; D call uncertain. V lost 3 bases and J lost 2, with 11 bases in between. The CDR3 runs 14 residues. The germline V gene encodes CDR1 SQVTM and CDR2 ANQGSEA. This CDR3 reads CSVDAGGPYNEQFF. CDR3 nucleotide sequence: TGCAGCGTTGATGCTGGTGGCCCCTACAATGAGCAGTTCTTC.

The chain is built from TRBV7-9 and TRBJ1-2, with D maybe TRBD1 (5 bases). Germline CDR1 reads SEHNR; CDR2 reads FQNEAQ (reference sequence). CDR3 length: 15 residues. With 1 base removed from V and 3 bases from J, the gap between germline ends came to 12 bases. CDR3 sequence (DNA): TGTGCCAGCAGCTTAGTGGACTGGGGGGACTATGGCTACACCTTC. Encoded protein: CASSLVDWGDYGYTF.

The chain uses TRBV28 and TRBJ2-1, with D perhaps given as TRBD1 or TRBD2 (5 bases each). The germline gives CDR1 MDHEN, CDR2 SYDVKM. V lost 2 bases and J 4 bases, leaving 18 bases between the germline ends. The CDR3 consists of 17 residues. The CDR3 sequence: CASSLDSSWGKYNEQFF. The CDR3 coding sequence is TGTGCCAGCAGTTTAGACTCTAGCTGGGGCAAATACAATGAGCAGTTCTTC.

The V and J genes are TRBV6-5 and TRBJ2-2; TRBD2 matches at 9 bases. The germline gives CDR1 MNHEY, CDR2 SVGAGI. After removal of 6 bases from V and 3 bases from J, the junction contained 5 bases not matched to a gene. The CDR3 runs 15 residues. CDR3 loop: CASRLVAGDTGELFF. The CDR3 coding sequence is TGTGCCAGCAGGCTGGTAGCGGGAGACACCGGGGAGCTGTTTTTT.

The rearrangement links TRBV12-5 to TRBJ2-7, with 11 bases that match TRBD1. Trimming removed 1 base from V and 2 bases from J; junction bases left unmatched: 1. The CDR3 totals 15 residues. CDR1 LGHNT and CDR2 FRNRAP come from the germline V gene. In nucleotides, the CDR3 is TGTGCTAGTGGTTTGGCGGGACAGGGGGCCTACGAGCAGTACTTC. Its protein product is CASGLAGQGAYEQYF.

The chain recombines TRBV19 with TRBJ1-3; a weak D match, TRBD1 (5 bases). The CDR3 extends over 16 amino acids. V lost 5 bases and J 0 bases, leaving 14 bases between the germline ends. Germline CDR1 LNHDA, CDR2 SQIVND (reference sequence). The CDR3 here is CASSPGTESSGNTIYF. CDR3 sequence (DNA): TGTGCCAGTAGTCCTGGGACCGAAAGCTCTGGAAACACCATATATTTT.

The V call is TRBV28, the J call TRBJ1-1; D remains unclear. V lost 6 bases to trimming and J lost 7 bases, with 18 bases between them. The germline gives CDR1 MDHEN, CDR2 SYDVKM. The CDR3 is 14 amino acids. The CDR3 nucleotides read TGTGCCAGCAGGTCCTTTGAGGGTTCCGATGAAGCTTTCTTT. The encoded protein is CASRSFEGSDEAFF.

V and J are TRBV27 and TRBJ1-2, with 8 positions matching TRBD1. The CDR3 totals 15 residues. The V gene's germline CDR1 is MNHEY and CDR2 SMNVEV (reference sequence). Trimming at V came to 8 bases and at J to 7 bases, leaving 15 bases not matched to a gene. For the CDR3, the DNA is TGTGCCAGCGGGACTTCGGACAGGGCGGGCGGTGGCTACACCTTC. Protein: CASGTSDRAGGGYTF.

CDR3 nucleotides: TGCGCCAGCAGTGGCCCCCCCAGGGAGGGCAATCAGCCCCAGCATTTT. Translating gives CASSGPPREGNQPQHF. This chain uses TRBV10-2 with TRBJ1-5, with a tentative D call TRBD1 (5 bases). Germline CDR1 and CDR2: WSHSY and SAAADI. The CDR3 totals 16 residues. Trimming stripped 4 bases from V and 2 bases from J, with 15 bases between.

The genes are TRBV13 and TRBJ2-2; 7 bases agree with TRBD1. CDR1 and CDR2 from the germline V gene are PRHDT and FYEKMQ (reference sequence). The CDR3 contains 17 residues. The ends lost 5 bases at V and 7 bases at J; junction bases unmatched: 16. The CDR3 bases are TGTGCCAGCAGCCCGGGCGACAGGGCGGTTTCAGGCGGGGAGCTGTTTTTT. This encodes CASSPGDRAVSGGELFF.

This clone turned up a few times. V is TRBV19 and J is TRBJ2-7; 9 nucleotides line up with TRBD1. The germline V gene encodes CDR1 LNHDA and CDR2 SQIVND (reference sequence). Losses at the gene ends were 4 bases for V and 6 bases for J; bases not matched to a gene: 4. The CDR3 is 13 amino acids. CDR3 nucleotides: TGTGCCAGTAGTACTGGGGACAGGGTCGAGCAGTACTTC. Protein sequence: CASSTGDRVEQYF.

The chain uses TRBV5-1 and TRBJ1-2, with D hard to call. The CDR3 is 16 amino acids. Germline CDR1 SGHRS, CDR2 YFSETQ. Deletions cut 0 bases from V and 0 bases from J, with 12 bases between. CDR3 protein: CASSLEAGNTNYGYTF. The CDR3 DNA reads as TGCGCCAGCAGCTTGGAGGCGGGTAACACTAACTATGGCTACACCTTC.

J is TRBJ2-1 and V is TRBV25-1, with D unresolved. The germline gives CDR1 MGHDK, CDR2 SYGVNS. The CDR3 runs to 11 residues. V was pared by 5 bases and J by 10 bases, with 9 bases between. The CDR3 spells CASSTPREQFF. CDR3 DNA: TGTGCCAGCAGTACACCGAGGGAGCAGTTCTTC. Supplemented by reference TRBV25-1 and TRBJ2-1, the full variable domain reads EADIYQTPRYLVIGTGKKITLECSQTMGHDKMYWYQQDPGMELHLIHYSYGVNSTEKGDLSSESTVSRIRTEHFPLTLESARPSHTSQYLCASSTPREQFFGPGTRLTVL.

The chain links TRBV4-3 to TRBJ2-1; 9 nucleotides agree with TRBD2. Per germline, CDR1 LGHNA and CDR2 YSLEER. The CDR3 contains 16 residues. The J segment lost 7 bases and the V segment lost 8 bases, leaving 15 bases of the junction unmatched. CDR3 residues: CASPELLSGRPNEQFF. Here the CDR3 DNA reads TGCGCCAGCCCGGAACTTCTGAGCGGGAGGCCTAATGAGCAGTTCTTC.

V is TRBV19 and J is TRBJ1-4; TRBD1 matches at 9 bases. The length of the CDR3 is 12 residues. V dropped 6 bases and J dropped 15; count of bases not matched to a gene: 8. Looked up from germline, CDR1 is LNHDA and CDR2 is SQIVND (reference sequence). CDR3 sequence (DNA): TGTGCCAGTAGCGGGACAGGGTTGGTAGTGTTTTTT. Encoded protein: CASSGTGLVVFF.

The CDR3 DNA is TGTGCCATCAGTGTGACTAGCGGAAACACCGGGGAGCTGTTTTTT. The encoded protein is CAISVTSGNTGELFF. The J gene is TRBJ2-2, the V gene TRBV10-3; 9 bases line up with TRBD2. J was trimmed by 2 bases and V by 4 bases; bases with no gene match: 2. Per the germline V gene, CDR1 is ENHRY and CDR2 is SYGVKD. CDR3 size: 15 residues.